The clone carrying this TCR beta chain was seen a few times. Measured with immunoSEQ multiplex PCR; TCRdb has only the in-frame clones, and not every one. Of some 530,000 clones listed, approximately 83% are singletons. The sample is drawn from a study of blood T cell repertoires in COVID-19. At the level of the study: The samples span acute and convalescent COVID-19 from the United States, Italy and Spain. T cells, B-cell-depleted T cells, or PBMCs supplied cDNA or gDNA.

CDR1 and CDR2 from the germline V gene are LGHDT and YNNKEL (reference sequence). The CDR3 sequence is 15 residues long. V was pared by 3 bases and J by 2 bases, with 12 bases between. The gene calls are TRBV3-1 (or the pseudogene TRBV3-2) and TRBJ2-3; perhaps TRBD1 as D (6 bases). The origin of this receptor is a human donor in a cohort sampled during active COVID-19. Sequencing input: peripheral blood. The CDR3 bases are TGTGCCAGCAGCCACCCGACAGGTAACACAGATACGCAGTATTTT. Residues: CASSHPTGNTDTQYF.